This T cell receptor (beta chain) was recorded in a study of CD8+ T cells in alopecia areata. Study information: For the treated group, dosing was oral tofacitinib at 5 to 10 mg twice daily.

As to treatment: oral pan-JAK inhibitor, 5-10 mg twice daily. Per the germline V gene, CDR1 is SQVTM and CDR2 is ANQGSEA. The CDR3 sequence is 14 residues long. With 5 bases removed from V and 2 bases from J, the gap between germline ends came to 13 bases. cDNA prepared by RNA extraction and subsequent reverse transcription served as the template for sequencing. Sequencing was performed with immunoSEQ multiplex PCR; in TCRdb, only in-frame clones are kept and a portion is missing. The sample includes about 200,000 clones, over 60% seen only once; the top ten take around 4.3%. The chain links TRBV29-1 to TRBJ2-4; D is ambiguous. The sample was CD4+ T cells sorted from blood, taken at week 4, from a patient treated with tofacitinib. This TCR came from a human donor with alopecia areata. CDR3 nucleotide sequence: TGCAGCGTTAGAAGGGATGCGACCAAAAACATTCAGTACTTC. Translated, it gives CSVRRDATKNIQYF.